This T cell receptor (beta chain) is drawn from a study of cytomegalovirus exposure and HLA in healthy donors. Repertoires were generated with immunoSEQ multiplex PCR, while TCRdb's copy carries only in-frame clones and drops some. The sample includes some 110,000 clones, approximately 85% seen only once; the top ten take around 5.1%. Germline values: CDR1 SGHAT, CDR2 FQNNGV. The CDR3 is made up of 15 amino acids. V was cut by 3 bases and J by 1 base, with 12 bases left in between. The rearrangement uses TRBV11-2 and TRBJ1-1; weak D call: TRBD1 (5 bases). This TCR came from a man aged 18 to 35 in good health and CMV-seronegative. Sequenced material: PBMCs. CDR3 nucleotides: TGTGCCAGCAGCTTTGGGACTCGCCCGAACACTGAAGCTTTCTTT. It codes for CASSFGTRPNTEAFF.